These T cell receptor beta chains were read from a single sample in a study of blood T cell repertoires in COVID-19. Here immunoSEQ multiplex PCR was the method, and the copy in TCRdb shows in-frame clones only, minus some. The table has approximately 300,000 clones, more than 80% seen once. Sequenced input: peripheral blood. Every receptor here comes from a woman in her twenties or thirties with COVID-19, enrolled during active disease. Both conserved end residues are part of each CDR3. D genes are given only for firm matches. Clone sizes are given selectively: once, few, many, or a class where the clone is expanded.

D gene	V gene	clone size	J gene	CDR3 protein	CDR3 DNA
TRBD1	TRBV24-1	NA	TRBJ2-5	CATSEGRTGGGETQYF	TGTGCCACCAGTGAGGGACGGACAGGGGGCGGGGAGACCCAGTACTTC
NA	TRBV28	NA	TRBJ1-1	CASSGLEVTEAFF	TGTGCCAGCAGTGGCCTAGAAGTCACTGAAGCTTTCTTT
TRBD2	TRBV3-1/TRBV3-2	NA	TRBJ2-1	CASSLSGSSYNEQFF	TGTGCCAGCAGCCTAAGCGGGAGTTCCTACAATGAGCAGTTCTTC
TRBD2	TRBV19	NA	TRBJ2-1	CASSGTSGIHEQFF	TGTGCCAGTAGTGGGACTAGCGGGATCCATGAGCAGTTCTTC
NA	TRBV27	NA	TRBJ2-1	CASSFQPSSYNEQFF	TGTGCCAGCAGTTTTCAACCGAGCTCCTACAATGAGCAGTTCTTC
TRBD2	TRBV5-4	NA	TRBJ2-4	CASRETSENIQYF	TGTGCCAGCAGGGAGACTAGCGAAAACATTCAGTACTTC
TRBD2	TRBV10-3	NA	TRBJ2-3	CAINLKWGRADTQYF	TGTGCCATCAATTTGAAGTGGGGGAGGGCAGATACGCAGTATTTT
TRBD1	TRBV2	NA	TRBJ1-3	CASSKQGYENTIYF	TGTGCCAGCAGTAAACAGGGGTATGAGAACACCATATATTTT
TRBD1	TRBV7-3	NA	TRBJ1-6	CASSSQGAFNSPLHF	TGTGCCAGCAGCTCACAGGGGGCATTTAATTCACCCCTCCACTTT
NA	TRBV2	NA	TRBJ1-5	CASSRDIYQPQHF	TGTGCCAGCAGTAGGGACATTTATCAGCCCCAGCATTTT
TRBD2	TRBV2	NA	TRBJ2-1	CASSRLAGVGQFF	TGTGCCAGCAGCCGACTAGCGGGAGTTGGGCAGTTCTTC
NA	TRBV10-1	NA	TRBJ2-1	CASSGGPSSYNEQFF	TGCGCCAGCAGTGGAGGGCCAAGCTCCTACAATGAGCAGTTCTTC
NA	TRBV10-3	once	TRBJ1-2	CATKLGAGYTF	TGTGCCACCAAACTGGGCGCCGGCTACACCTTC
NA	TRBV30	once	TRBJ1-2	CAWSVQTGDGYTF	TGTGCCTGGAGTGTACAAACAGGCGATGGCTACACCTTC
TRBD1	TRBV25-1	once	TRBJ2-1	CASSTTQGAFNNEQFF	TGTGCCAGCAGTACTACACAGGGGGCATTCAACAATGAGCAGTTCTTC
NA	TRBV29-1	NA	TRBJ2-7	CSVSQGPYEQYF	TGCAGCGTTTCACAGGGACCCTACGAGCAGTACTTC
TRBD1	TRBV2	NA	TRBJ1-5	CASSGQGVNQPQHF	TGTGCCAGCAGCGGACAGGGAGTCAATCAGCCCCAGCATTTT
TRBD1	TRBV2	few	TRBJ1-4	CASSRTGGNEKLFF	TGTGCCAGCAGTAGGACAGGGGGGAATGAAAAACTGTTTTTT
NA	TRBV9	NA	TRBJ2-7	CASSPQGGSYEQYF	TGTGCCAGCAGCCCACAGGGGGGGTCCTACGAGCAGTACTTC
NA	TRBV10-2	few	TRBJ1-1	CASSVYTEAFF	TGCGCCAGCAGTGTCTACACTGAAGCTTTCTTT
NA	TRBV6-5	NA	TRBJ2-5	CASRARTAQETQYF	TGTGCCAGCAGGGCGCGGACAGCCCAAGAGACCCAGTACTTC
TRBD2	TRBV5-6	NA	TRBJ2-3	CASSLELAGGPDTQYF	TGTGCCAGCAGCTTGGAGCTAGCGGGAGGGCCCGATACGCAGTATTTT
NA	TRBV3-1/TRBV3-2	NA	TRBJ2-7	CASSQRAYEQYF	TGTGCCAGCAGCCAGAGGGCCTACGAGCAGTACTTC
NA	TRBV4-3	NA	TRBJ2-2	CASSRRRGIWGELFF	TGCGCCAGCAGCCGAAGACGAGGTATCTGGGGGGAGCTGTTTTTT
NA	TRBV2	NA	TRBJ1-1	CAAQGSRGTEAFF	TGTGCCGCGCAGGGGAGTAGGGGCACTGAAGCTTTCTTT
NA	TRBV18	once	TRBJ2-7	CASSPFQGSDSEQYF	TGTGCCAGCTCACCATTTCAGGGCAGTGACAGCGAGCAGTACTTC
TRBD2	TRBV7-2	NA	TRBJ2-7	CASSLPGLAYEQYF	TGTGCCAGCAGCTTGCCGGGACTAGCCTACGAGCAGTACTTC
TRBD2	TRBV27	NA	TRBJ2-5	CASSRGGGLAVQETQYF	TGTGCCAGCAGCCGTGGAGGGGGACTAGCGGTACAAGAGACCCAGTACTTC
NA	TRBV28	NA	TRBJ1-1	CASSNRVGTEAFF	TGTGCCAGCAGCAACAGGGTCGGCACTGAAGCTTTCTTT
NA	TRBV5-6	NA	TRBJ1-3	CASSSRQGPGNTIYF	TGTGCCAGCAGCAGTCGACAAGGCCCTGGAAACACCATATATTTT